A selection of T cell receptor beta chains follows, all from one sample in a study of Ad26.COV2.S vaccination and SARS-CoV-2 variants. Produced via immunoSEQ multiplex PCR; TCRdb's table is partial and in-frame only. The sample lists roughly 700,000 clones; roughly nine tenths were seen once. This specimen was peripheral blood, taken in a trial of Ad26.COV2.S vaccine versus placebo. The source is a person between 18 and 60 years old who received the Ad26.COV2.S COVID-19 vaccine or a placebo. Each CDR3 is given with its conserved first and last residue. A D gene is named only where the DNA matches it firmly.

j_gene	v_gene	d_gene	CDR3aa
TRBJ2-1	TRBV15	NA	CATGAHVGGNEQFF
TRBJ1-1	TRBV7-3	NA	CASTNSGNTEAFF
TRBJ1-1	TRBV6-6	NA	CASSYHHQMNTEAFF
TRBJ2-1	TRBV9	TRBD2	CASSRGGGGNEQFF
TRBJ2-3	TRBV7-9	TRBD1	CASSIQGTTPTDTQYF
TRBJ2-1	TRBV7-3	NA	CASSGNGGPSIEQFF
TRBJ2-7	TRBV3-1/TRBV3-2	TRBD1	CASSHYYGTGGDEQYF
TRBJ1-4	TRBV5-1	NA	CASSLMGGRDEKLFF
TRBJ1-2	TRBV30	NA	CAWTRTLVGIHGGYTF
TRBJ1-2	TRBV29-1	NA	CSAAPALGAETRGYTF
TRBJ2-7	TRBV6-6	NA	CASSYSRGGEQYF
TRBJ2-3	TRBV30	NA	CAWRALDTQYF
TRBJ2-3	TRBV5-1	NA	CASSLATHTDTQYF
TRBJ2-1	TRBV18	NA	CASSPQGRAEQFF
TRBJ2-7	TRBV7-9	NA	CASSLKGLPYEQYF
TRBJ2-7	TRBV3-1/TRBV3-2	NA	CASSQGTESEQYF
TRBJ2-3	TRBV7-2	NA	CASSLRGADTQYF
TRBJ2-1	TRBV7-6	TRBD2	CASSRGLAGWDGGNEQFF
TRBJ2-3	TRBV5-1	TRBD1	CASSTGQGTDTQYF